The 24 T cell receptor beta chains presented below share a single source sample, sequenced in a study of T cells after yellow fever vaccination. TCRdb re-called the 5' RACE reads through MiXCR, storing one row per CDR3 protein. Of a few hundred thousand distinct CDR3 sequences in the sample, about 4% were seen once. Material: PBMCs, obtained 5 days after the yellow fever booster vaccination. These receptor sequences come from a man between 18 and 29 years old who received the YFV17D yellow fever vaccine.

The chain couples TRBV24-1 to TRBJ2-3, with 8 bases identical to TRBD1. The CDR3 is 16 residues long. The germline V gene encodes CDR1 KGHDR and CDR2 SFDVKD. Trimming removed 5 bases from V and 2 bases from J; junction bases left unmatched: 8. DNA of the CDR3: TGTGCCACCAGTGGCCCGACAGGGGCTGACACAGATACGCAGTATTTT. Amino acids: CATSGPTGADTDTQYF.

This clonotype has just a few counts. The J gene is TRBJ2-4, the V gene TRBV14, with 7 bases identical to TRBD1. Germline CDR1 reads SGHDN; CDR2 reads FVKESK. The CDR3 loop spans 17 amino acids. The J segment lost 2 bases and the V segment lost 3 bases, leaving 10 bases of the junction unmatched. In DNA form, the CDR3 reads TGTGCCAGCAGCCACATACCTCAGACAGGGTCCAAAAACATTCAGTACTTC. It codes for CASSHIPQTGSKNIQYF.

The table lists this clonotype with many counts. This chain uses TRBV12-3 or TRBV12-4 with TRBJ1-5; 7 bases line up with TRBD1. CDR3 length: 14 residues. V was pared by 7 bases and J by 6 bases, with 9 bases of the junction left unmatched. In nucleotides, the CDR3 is TGTGCCAGCAAGACAGGGTGGGCGAGTCAGCCCCAGCATTTT. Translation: CASKTGWASQPQHF.

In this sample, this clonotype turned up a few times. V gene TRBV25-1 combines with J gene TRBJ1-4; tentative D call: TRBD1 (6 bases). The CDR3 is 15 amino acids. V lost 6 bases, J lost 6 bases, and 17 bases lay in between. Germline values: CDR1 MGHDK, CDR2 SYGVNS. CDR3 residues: CASSNTGQGYEKLFF. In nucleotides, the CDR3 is TGTGCCAGCAGCAACACTGGGCAGGGGTATGAAAAACTGTTTTTT.

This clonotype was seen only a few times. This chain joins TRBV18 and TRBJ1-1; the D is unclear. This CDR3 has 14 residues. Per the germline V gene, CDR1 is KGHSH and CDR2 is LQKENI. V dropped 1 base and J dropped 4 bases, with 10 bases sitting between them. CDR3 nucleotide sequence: TGTGCCAGCTCACCACTTGGCAGTTCCACTGAAGCTTTCTTT. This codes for CASSPLGSSTEAFF.

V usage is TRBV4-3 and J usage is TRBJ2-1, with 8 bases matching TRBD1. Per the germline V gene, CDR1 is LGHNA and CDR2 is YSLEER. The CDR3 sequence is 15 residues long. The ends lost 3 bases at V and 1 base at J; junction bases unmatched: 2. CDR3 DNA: TGCGCCAGCAGCCATCGACAGGGGTCCTACAATGAGCAGTTCTTC. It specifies CASSHRQGSYNEQFF.

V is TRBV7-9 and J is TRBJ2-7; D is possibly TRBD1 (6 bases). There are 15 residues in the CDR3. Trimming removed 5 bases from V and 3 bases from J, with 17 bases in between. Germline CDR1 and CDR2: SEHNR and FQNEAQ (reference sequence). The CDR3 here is CASSDSGTNVYEQYF. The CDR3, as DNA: TGTGCCAGCAGCGATTCCGGGACAAACGTCTACGAGCAGTACTTC.

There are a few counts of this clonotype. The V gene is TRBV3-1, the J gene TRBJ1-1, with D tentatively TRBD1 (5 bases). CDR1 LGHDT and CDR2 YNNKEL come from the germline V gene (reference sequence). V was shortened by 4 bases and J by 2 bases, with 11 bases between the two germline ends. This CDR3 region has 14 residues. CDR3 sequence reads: CASSPGTPNTEAFF. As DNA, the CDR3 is TGTGCCAGCAGCCCGGGGACCCCCAACACTGAAGCTTTCTTT.

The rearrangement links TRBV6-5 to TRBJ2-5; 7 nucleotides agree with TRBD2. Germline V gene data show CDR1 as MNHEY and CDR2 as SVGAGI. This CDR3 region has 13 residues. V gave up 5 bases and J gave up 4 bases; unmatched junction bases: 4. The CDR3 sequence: CASSPSGGETQYF. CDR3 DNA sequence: TGTGCCAGCAGTCCCTCGGGGGGAGAGACCCAGTACTTC.

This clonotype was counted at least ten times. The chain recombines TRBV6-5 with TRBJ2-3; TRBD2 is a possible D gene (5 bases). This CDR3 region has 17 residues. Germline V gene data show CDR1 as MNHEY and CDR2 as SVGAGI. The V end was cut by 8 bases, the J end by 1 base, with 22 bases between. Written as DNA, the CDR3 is TGTGCCAGCCATACGAGGGCCCCAGGCCTTGGCACAGATACGCAGTATTTT. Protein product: CASHTRAPGLGTDTQYF.

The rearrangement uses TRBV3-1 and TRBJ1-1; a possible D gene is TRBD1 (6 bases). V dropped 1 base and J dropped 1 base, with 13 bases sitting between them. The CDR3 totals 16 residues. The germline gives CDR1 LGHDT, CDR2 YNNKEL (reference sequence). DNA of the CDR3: TGTGCCAGCAGCCAAGGTTGGGGGCCGGAGAACACTGAAGCTTTCTTT. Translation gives CASSQGWGPENTEAFF. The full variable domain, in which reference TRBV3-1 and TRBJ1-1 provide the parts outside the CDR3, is DTAVSQTPKYLVTQMGNDKSIKCEQNLGHDTMYWYKQDSKKFLKIMFSYNNKELIINETVPNRFSPKSPDKAHLNLHINSLELGDSAVYFCASSQGWGPENTEAFFGQGTRLTVV.

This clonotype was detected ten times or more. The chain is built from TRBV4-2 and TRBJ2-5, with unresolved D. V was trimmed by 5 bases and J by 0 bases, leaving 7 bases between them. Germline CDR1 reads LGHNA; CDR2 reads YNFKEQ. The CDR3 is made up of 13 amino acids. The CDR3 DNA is TGTGCCAGCAGCTACACGTACCAAGAGACCCAGTACTTC. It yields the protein CASSYTYQETQYF.

The CDR3 here is CASSSGVADTQYF. CDR3 coding DNA: TGCGCCAGCAGTTCCGGGGTCGCTGATACGCAGTATTTT. The chain is built from TRBV5-1 and TRBJ2-3, with D perhaps TRBD2 (5 bases). The CDR3 extends over 13 amino acids. The V end was cut by 5 bases, the J end by 6 bases, with 13 bases between. Germline CDR1 SGHRS, CDR2 YFSETQ.

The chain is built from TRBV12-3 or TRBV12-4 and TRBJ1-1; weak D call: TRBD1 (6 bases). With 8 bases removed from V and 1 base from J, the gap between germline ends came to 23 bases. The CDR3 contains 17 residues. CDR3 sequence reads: CASSRGGRGLGNTEAFF. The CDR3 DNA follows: TGTGCCAGCTCACGAGGAGGCAGGGGATTGGGGAACACTGAAGCTTTCTTT.

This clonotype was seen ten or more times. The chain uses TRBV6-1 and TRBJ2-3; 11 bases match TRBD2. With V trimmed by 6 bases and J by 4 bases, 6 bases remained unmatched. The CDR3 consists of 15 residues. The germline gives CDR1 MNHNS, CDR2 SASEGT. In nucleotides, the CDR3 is TGTGCCAGCAGGACCCTAGCGGGGGGTCCAGATACGCAGTATTTT. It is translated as CASRTLAGGPDTQYF.

In DNA, the CDR3 is TGTGCCTCCGCTCCTCGGGACAGAAACATTCAGTACTTC. As protein: CASAPRDRNIQYF. The chain carries TRBV24-1 and TRBJ2-4, with 7 nucleotides matching TRBD1. The CDR3 loop spans 13 amino acids. CDR1 is KGHDR and CDR2 is SFDVKD in the germline V gene. V lost 12 bases, J lost 6 bases, and 10 bases stayed unmatched.

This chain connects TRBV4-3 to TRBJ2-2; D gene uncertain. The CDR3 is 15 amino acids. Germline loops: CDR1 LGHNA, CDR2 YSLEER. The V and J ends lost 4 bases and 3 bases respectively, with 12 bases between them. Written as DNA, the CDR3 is TGCGCCAGCAGCCCAATAGGGTTATACACCGGGGAGCTGTTTTTT. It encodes CASSPIGLYTGELFF.

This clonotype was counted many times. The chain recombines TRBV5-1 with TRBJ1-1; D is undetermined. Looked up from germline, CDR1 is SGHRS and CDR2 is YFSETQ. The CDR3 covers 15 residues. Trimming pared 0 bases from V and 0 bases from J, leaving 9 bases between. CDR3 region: CASSLDAPMNTEAFF. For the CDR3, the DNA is TGCGCCAGCAGCTTGGACGCCCCGATGAACACTGAAGCTTTCTTT.

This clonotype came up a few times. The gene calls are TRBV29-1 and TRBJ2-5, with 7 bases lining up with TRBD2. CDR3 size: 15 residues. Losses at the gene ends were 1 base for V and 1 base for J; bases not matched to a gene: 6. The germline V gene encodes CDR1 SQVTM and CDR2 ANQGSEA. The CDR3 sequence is CSVEAPGRGQETQYF. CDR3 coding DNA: TGCAGCGTTGAAGCCCCAGGGAGGGGCCAAGAGACCCAGTACTTC.

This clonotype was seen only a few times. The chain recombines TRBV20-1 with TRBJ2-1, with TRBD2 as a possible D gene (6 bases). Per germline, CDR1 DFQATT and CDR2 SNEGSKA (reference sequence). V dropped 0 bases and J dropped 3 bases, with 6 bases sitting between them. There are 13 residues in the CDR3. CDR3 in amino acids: CSAREDYYNEQFF. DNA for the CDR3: TGCAGTGCTAGAGAGGACTACTACAATGAGCAGTTCTTC.

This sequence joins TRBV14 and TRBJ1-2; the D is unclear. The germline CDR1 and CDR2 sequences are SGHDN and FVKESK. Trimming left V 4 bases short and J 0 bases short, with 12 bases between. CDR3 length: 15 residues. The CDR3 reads CASSRRRDPNYGYTF. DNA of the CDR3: TGTGCCAGCAGCCGGAGGAGGGATCCTAACTATGGCTACACCTTC.

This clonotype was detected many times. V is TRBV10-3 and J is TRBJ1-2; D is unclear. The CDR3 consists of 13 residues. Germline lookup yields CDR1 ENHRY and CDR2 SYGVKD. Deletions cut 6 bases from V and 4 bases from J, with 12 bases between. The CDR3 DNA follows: TGTGCCATCAGGCCGGCGTCTAGCTATGGCTACACCTTC. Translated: CAIRPASSYGYTF.

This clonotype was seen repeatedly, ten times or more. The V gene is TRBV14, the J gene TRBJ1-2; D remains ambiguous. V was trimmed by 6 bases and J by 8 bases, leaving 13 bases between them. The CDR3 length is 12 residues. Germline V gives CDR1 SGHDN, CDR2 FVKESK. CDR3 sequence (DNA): TGTGCCAGCAGTGTCCCCGGCGGGGGCTACACCTTC. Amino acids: CASSVPGGGYTF.

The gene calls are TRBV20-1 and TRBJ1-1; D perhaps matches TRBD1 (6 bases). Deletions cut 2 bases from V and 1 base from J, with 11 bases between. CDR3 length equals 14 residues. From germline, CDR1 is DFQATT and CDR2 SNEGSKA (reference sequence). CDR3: CSARKTGPNTEAFF. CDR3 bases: TGCAGTGCTAGAAAGACAGGTCCGAACACTGAAGCTTTCTTT.